This TCR beta chain was retrieved from a study of response to subunit inactivated influenza vaccine. The germline V and J ends were trimmed by 6 bases and 5 bases, with 23 bases remaining between them. In germline, CDR1 is DFQATT, CDR2 SNEGSKA (reference sequence). The CDR3 loop spans 16 amino acids. Each CDR3 protein is one row after TCRdb ran MiXCR on the RT-PCR reads. The repertoire holds 800,000 or so distinct CDR3 sequences, with around 20% as singletons. This material consisted of PBMCs from blood, taken roughly 5 days after vaccination. The sequence was obtained from a man between 45 and 60 years old who received an inactivated influenza vaccine. V and J are TRBV20-1 and TRBJ2-1; possible D gene TRBD2, 5 bases. Here the CDR3 reads CSAASVWRVSHNEQFF. CDR3 DNA: TGCAGTGCCGCTTCGGTCTGGCGGGTGAGCCACAATGAGCAGTTCTTC.